The next 5 T cell receptor beta chains were all read from a single sample in a study of shared clonotypes between healthy human individuals. Measured with immunoSEQ multiplex PCR; TCRdb has only the in-frame clones, and not every one. This table has some 1,400,000 clones, around 97% appearing once. The sequenced sample consisted of naive CD4+ T cells sorted from blood. Described subset: CD45RA+ positively selected. The receptor source for this set is a young man in good health.

The rearrangement uses TRBV11-3 and TRBJ2-7; D gene uncertain. CDR1 and CDR2 (germline): SGHNT, YENEEA. CDR3 length: 12 amino acids. V was trimmed by 2 bases and J by 0 bases, leaving 2 bases between them. CDR3 DNA sequence: TGTGCCAGCAGCTTATACTCCTACGAGCAGTACTTC. Translating gives CASSLYSYEQYF.

This clone has just a few counts. The chain employs TRBV18 and TRBJ2-7, with no clear D. Looked up from germline, CDR1 is KGHSH and CDR2 is LQKENI. This CDR3 comprises 13 residues. V was pared by 3 bases and J by 5 bases, with 11 bases between. DNA for the CDR3: TGTGCCAGCTCACCGGCAGGCTTTCACGAGCAGTACTTC. Its protein is CASSPAGFHEQYF.

The gene calls are TRBV5-4 and TRBJ2-7, with D possibly TRBD2 on 6 matching bases. The germline CDR1 and CDR2 sequences are SGHNT and YYREEE (reference sequence). Trimming took off 9 bases at V and 0 bases at J, with 19 bases between the two ends. This CDR3 is 15 amino acids long. CDR3 residues: CATFDGGVPSYEQYF. In nucleotides, the CDR3 is TGTGCCACCTTTGATGGCGGGGTCCCCTCCTACGAGCAGTACTTC.

This clone appeared a single time. The chain carries TRBV5-1 and TRBJ2-3; 7 bases align to TRBD1. Germline values: CDR1 SGHRS, CDR2 YFSETQ. This CDR3 contains 15 residues. The trim removed 0 bases at V and 3 bases at J, leaving 4 bases unmatched. This CDR3 is CASSLDYRGTDTQYF. The CDR3 coding sequence is TGCGCCAGCAGCTTGGATTACAGGGGAACAGATACGCAGTATTTT.

The rearrangement uses TRBV28 and TRBJ2-3; TRBD2 is a possible D gene (5 bases). The CDR3 loop spans 15 amino acids. The V and J ends lost 8 bases and 0 bases respectively, with 15 bases between them. From germline, CDR1 is MDHEN and CDR2 SYDVKM. The DNA for the CDR3 is TGTGCCAGCTCTTCCCGGAGGTATAGCACAGATACGCAGTATTTT. Residues: CASSSRRYSTDTQYF.